The 20 T cell receptor beta chains reported below all come from one sample, sequenced in a study of blood T cells in healthy people across ages. The second PCR ran about 7 to 12 cycles with a sample-barcoded 5' primer and J-beta primers. TCRdb processed the 5' RACE reads anew with MiXCR; each CDR3 protein has one entry. The data hold some 760,000 distinct CDR3 sequences, with roughly 25% observed a single time. This sample also appeared in a second study, on T cells of mothers and their children.

The specimen was blood. All receptors derive from a boy aged 5-17 years in good health.

This CDR3 is CASSVGLAGSEQFF. The CDR3 nucleotides read TGTGCCAGCAGTGTGGGACTAGCGGGAAGTGAGCAGTTCTTC. The chain employs TRBV9 and TRBJ2-5; 13 nucleotides match TRBD2. The J call may be incorrect, as the DNA end agrees better with TRBJ2-1. From germline, CDR1 is SGDLS and CDR2 YYNGEE. The CDR3 length is 14 residues.

This clonotype was seen a handful of times. The chain couples TRBV12-3 or TRBV12-4 to TRBJ2-4; 7 nucleotides agree with TRBD2. CDR3 length equals 15 residues. J was trimmed by 3 bases and V by 4 bases; bases with no gene match: 6. CDR3 residues: CASSSNLAVKNIQYF. Written as DNA, the CDR3 is TGTGCCAGCAGTTCCAACCTAGCGGTCAAAAACATTCAGTACTTC.

The rearrangement links TRBV20-1 to TRBJ2-3, with 9 bases aligning to TRBD2. With 6 bases clipped from V and 2 bases from J, the junction kept 12 bases outside the gene matches. CDR3 length: 16 residues. Germline loops: CDR1 DFQATT, CDR2 SNEGSKA (reference sequence). The CDR3 is CSALPIAGVSTDTQYF. The CDR3 nucleotides are TGCAGTGCCCTCCCCATAGCGGGGGTGTCCACAGATACGCAGTATTTT.

The chain carries TRBV6-5 and TRBJ1-1; D ambiguous. Germline V gene sequence: CDR1 MNHEY, CDR2 SVGAGI. The CDR3 covers 14 residues. Trimming cost V 1 base and J 3 bases, with 9 bases left between them. CDR3 residues: CASSYYERDTEAFF. CDR3 nucleotides: TGTGCCAGCAGTTACTACGAGCGGGACACTGAAGCTTTCTTT.

The rearrangement links TRBV6-1 to TRBJ2-5, with D perhaps matching TRBD2 (6 bases). This CDR3 region has 16 residues. V lost 6 bases and J lost 5, with 22 bases in between. The germline CDR1 and CDR2 sequences are MNHNS and SASEGT. CDR3 protein: CASRPRDRDGLETQYF. The CDR3 DNA is TGTGCCAGCAGACCGCGGGACCGGGACGGCTTGGAGACCCAGTACTTC.

This clonotype showed up just a few times. This chain's CDR3 is CSVKRLLVETQYF. The DNA for the CDR3 is TGCAGCGTGAAACGGCTCTTGGTAGAGACCCAGTACTTC. V and J are TRBV29-1 and TRBJ2-5; no clear D gene. Trimming left V 6 bases short and J 4 bases short, with 15 bases between. This CDR3 is 13 amino acids long. Germline CDR1 reads SQVTM; CDR2 reads ANQGSEA.

This clonotype was recorded a few times. The J gene is TRBJ2-7, the V gene TRBV20-1; the match to TRBD2 covers 9 bases. Looked up from germline, CDR1 is DFQATT and CDR2 is SNEGSKA (reference sequence). CDR3 length: 13 residues. V lost 1 base to trimming and J lost 4 bases; unmatched junction nucleotides: 2. The DNA of the CDR3 is TGCAGTGCTAGAGGACTAGCGGTGTACGAGCAGTACTTC. Translation: CSARGLAVYEQYF.

The sample holds a few counts of this clonotype. This chain joins TRBV5-1 and TRBJ2-4, with D perhaps matching TRBD2 (5 bases). CDR1 is SGHRS and CDR2 is YFSETQ in the germline V gene. V was cut by 5 bases and J by 3 bases, with 15 bases left in between. The CDR3 runs 15 residues. For the CDR3, the DNA is TGCGCCAGCAGGTGGGGTCCTGAGGGCAAAAACATTCAGTACTTC. Its translation: CASRWGPEGKNIQYF.

The V and J genes are TRBV28 and TRBJ2-7, with 9 bases lining up with TRBD2. V was pared by 4 bases and J by 0 bases, with 7 bases of the junction left unmatched. The germline V gene encodes CDR1 MDHEN and CDR2 SYDVKM. The CDR3 extends over 16 amino acids. CDR3 sequence reads: CASSSPTSGFSYEQYF. The CDR3 coding sequence is TGTGCCAGCAGTTCCCCAACTAGCGGGTTCTCCTACGAGCAGTACTTC.

The sample holds many counts of this clonotype. The chain joins TRBV20-1 to TRBJ2-7; possible D gene TRBD1, 5 bases. The V end lost 1 base, the J end lost 2 bases, and 6 bases lay between the germline ends. Germline CDR1 reads DFQATT; CDR2 reads SNEGSKA (reference sequence). The CDR3 consists of 12 residues. CDR3 DNA: TGCAGTGCTAGAGGACAGACCTACGAGCAGTACTTC. This codes for CSARGQTYEQYF.

This clonotype showed up just a few times. The chain links TRBV4-2 to TRBJ2-4; D is unclear. The germline CDR1 and CDR2 sequences are LGHNA and YNFKEQ. The CDR3 covers 14 residues. The V gene lost 0 bases and the J gene lost 5 bases, with 8 bases spanning the gap. The DNA for the CDR3 is TGTGCCAGCAGCCAAGATCGGACGGAAAACATTCAGTACTTC. This gives the protein CASSQDRTENIQYF.

This clonotype appeared a few times. This rearrangement joins TRBV2 to TRBJ2-3; D is ambiguous. The V end was cut by 6 bases, the J end by 0 bases, with 16 bases between. This CDR3 comprises 16 residues. Germline assignment: CDR1 SNHLY and CDR2 FYNNEI. The CDR3 coding sequence is TGTGCCAGCAGGGGTTGGACGAGGATGAGCACAGATACGCAGTATTTT. Protein sequence: CASRGWTRMSTDTQYF. Using reference TRBV2 and TRBJ2-3 for the parts outside the CDR3, the full variable domain is EPEVTQTPSHQVTQMGQEVILRCVPISNHLYFYWYRQILGQKVEFLVSFYNNEISEKSEIFDDQFSVERPDGSNFTLKIRSTKLEDSAMYFCASRGWTRMSTDTQYFGPGTRLTVL.

This clonotype was counted ten times or more. The chain employs TRBV4-3 and TRBJ2-1; D is unresolved. The CDR3 runs to 15 residues. Trimming shortened V by 1 base and J by 0 bases, and 7 bases separated the two germline ends. Germline V gene data show CDR1 as LGHNA and CDR2 as YSLEER. The chain's CDR3 is CASSQVESSYNEQFF. The CDR3 nucleotides read TGCGCCAGCAGCCAAGTAGAGAGCTCCTACAATGAGCAGTTCTTC.

The chain employs TRBV3-1 and TRBJ2-7; TRBD1 agrees at 8 bases. CDR3 length: 14 amino acids. The V and J ends lost 1 base and 3 bases, in that order; junction bases with no gene match: 2. CDR1 LGHDT and CDR2 YNNKEL come from the germline V gene (reference sequence). The CDR3 DNA follows: TGTGCCAGCAGCCAAGCGGACAGGGTCTACGAGCAGTACTTC. Protein: CASSQADRVYEQYF.

As regards this clonotype: An end of the junction does not agree with germline; a read error may underlie this. The V and J genes are TRBV3-1 and TRBJ2-5; D not resolved. The CDR3 is 14 residues long. Germline CDR1 and CDR2: LGHDT and YNNKEL (reference sequence). As DNA, the CDR3 is TGCGCCAGCAGCCAAGGGATCCGGCAAGAGACCCAGTACTTC. Amino acids: CASSQGIRQETQYF.

J is TRBJ1-2 and V is TRBV7-9; the D gene is possibly TRBD1 (6 bases). Germline CDR1 SEHNR, CDR2 FQNEAQ (reference sequence). V was shortened by 5 bases and J by 0 bases, with 22 bases between the two germline ends. CDR3 length: 18 residues. The CDR3 sequence: CASSRLRDTTLANYGYTF. The DNA of the CDR3 is TGTGCCAGCAGCCGCCTCCGGGACACCACCTTAGCTAACTATGGCTACACCTTC.

The sample holds a few counts of this clonotype. The DNA for the CDR3 is TGTGCCAGCAGCACTGGGACATACTACGAGCAGTACTTC. It is translated as CASSTGTYYEQYF. The chain combines TRBV27 with TRBJ2-1, with D tentatively TRBD1 (6 bases). The end of the DNA fits TRBJ2-7 better, so the J call may be wrong. The CDR3 is 13 residues long. Germline CDR1 is MNHEY and CDR2 is SMNVEV (reference sequence).

The table lists this clonotype with a few counts. This chain links TRBV11-2 with TRBJ2-5; 12 positions agree with TRBD2. The CDR3 is 16 amino acids. Trimming removed 5 bases from V and 5 bases from J; junction bases left unmatched: 9. Germline CDR1 is SGHAT and CDR2 is FQNNGV. The CDR3 reads CASSPRTSGEGETQYF. CDR3 bases: TGTGCCAGCAGCCCCAGGACTAGCGGGGAGGGGGAGACCCAGTACTTC. The full variable domain, in which reference TRBV11-2 and TRBJ2-5 provide the parts outside the CDR3, is EAGVAQSPRYKIIEKRQSVAFWCNPISGHATLYWYQQILGQGPKLLIQFQNNGVVDDSQLPKDRFSAERLKGVDSTLKIQPAKLEDSAVYLCASSPRTSGEGETQYFGPGTRLLVL.

In nucleotides, the CDR3 is TGTGCCAGTAAAGGAAGAGGGGGGCTTGACATGGAAGCTTTCTTT. This sequence encodes CASKGRGGLDMEAFF. The chain recombines TRBV19 with TRBJ1-1; tentatively, D is TRBD1 (6 bases). V dropped 7 bases and J dropped 8 bases, with 23 bases sitting between them. The CDR3 sequence is 15 residues long. Germline loops: CDR1 LNHDA, CDR2 SQIVND (reference sequence).

The chain uses TRBV19 and TRBJ2-5; perhaps TRBD2 as D (5 bases). The J call is doubtful: the DNA matches TRBJ2-1 better. CDR3 size: 13 residues. Per germline, CDR1 LNHDA and CDR2 SQIVND (reference sequence). The chain's CDR3 is CASTLTSSNEQFF. As DNA, the CDR3 is TGTGCCAGTACCCTAACTAGTTCCAATGAGCAGTTCTTC.